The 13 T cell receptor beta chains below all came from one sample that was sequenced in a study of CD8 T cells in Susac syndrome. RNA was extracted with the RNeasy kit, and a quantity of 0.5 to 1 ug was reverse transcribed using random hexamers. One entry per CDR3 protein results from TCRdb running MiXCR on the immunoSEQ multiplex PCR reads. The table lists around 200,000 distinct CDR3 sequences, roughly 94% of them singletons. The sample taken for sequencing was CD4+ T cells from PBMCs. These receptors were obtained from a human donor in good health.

Here the CDR3 reads CASSQDNAHYGYTF. The CDR3 DNA sequence: TGCGCCAGCAGCCAAGATAACGCCCACTATGGCTACACCTTC. The chain employs TRBV4-3 and TRBJ1-2; D is unclear. V was trimmed by 0 bases and J by 3 bases, leaving 8 bases between them. There are 14 residues in the CDR3. CDR1 and CDR2 from the germline V gene are LGHNA and YSLEER.

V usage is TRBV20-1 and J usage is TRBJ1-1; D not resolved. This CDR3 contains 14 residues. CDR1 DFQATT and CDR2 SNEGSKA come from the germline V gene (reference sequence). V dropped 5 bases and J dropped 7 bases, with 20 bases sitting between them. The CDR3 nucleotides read TGCAGTGCTCCTCATACCGACCGCTTGGGTGAAGCTTTCTTT. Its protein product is CSAPHTDRLGEAFF.

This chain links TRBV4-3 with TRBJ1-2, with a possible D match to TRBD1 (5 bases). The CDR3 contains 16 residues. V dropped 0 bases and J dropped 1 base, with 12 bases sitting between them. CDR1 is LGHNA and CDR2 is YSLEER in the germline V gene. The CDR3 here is CASSQDFRADNYGYTF. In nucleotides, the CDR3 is TGCGCCAGCAGCCAAGATTTCAGGGCGGATAACTATGGCTACACCTTC.

The CDR3 bases are TGTGCCAGCAGTCGACAGGGGAACGCGCAGCCCCAGCATTTT. It encodes CASSRQGNAQPQHF. The genes are TRBV12-3 or TRBV12-4 and TRBJ1-5; 8 nucleotides line up with TRBD1. The CDR3 sequence is 14 residues long. Losses at the gene ends were 5 bases for V and 7 bases for J; bases not matched to a gene: 7.

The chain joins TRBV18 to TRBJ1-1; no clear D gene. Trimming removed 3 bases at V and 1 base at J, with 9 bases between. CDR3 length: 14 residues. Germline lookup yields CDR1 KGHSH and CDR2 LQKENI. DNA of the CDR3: TGTGCCAGCTCACCGGAGGACGGGAACACTGAAGCTTTCTTT. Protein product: CASSPEDGNTEAFF.

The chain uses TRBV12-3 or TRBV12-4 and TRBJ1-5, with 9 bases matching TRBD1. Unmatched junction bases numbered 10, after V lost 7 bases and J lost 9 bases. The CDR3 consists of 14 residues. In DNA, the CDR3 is TGTGCCAGCACCGCGAGGACAGGGGTCGGGCCCCAGCATTTT. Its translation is CASTARTGVGPQHF.

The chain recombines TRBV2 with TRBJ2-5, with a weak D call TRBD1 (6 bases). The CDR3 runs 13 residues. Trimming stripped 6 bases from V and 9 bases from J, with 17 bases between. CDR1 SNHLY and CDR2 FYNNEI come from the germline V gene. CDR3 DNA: TGTGCCAGCAGGGGACGGACTCCAGGGGCCCAGTACTTC. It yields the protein CASRGRTPGAQYF.

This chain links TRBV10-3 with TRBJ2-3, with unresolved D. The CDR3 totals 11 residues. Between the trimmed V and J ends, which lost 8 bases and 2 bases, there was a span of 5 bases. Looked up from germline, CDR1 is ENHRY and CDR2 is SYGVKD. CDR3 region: CAIGPTDTQYF. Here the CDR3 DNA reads TGTGCCATCGGGCCCACAGATACGCAGTATTTT.

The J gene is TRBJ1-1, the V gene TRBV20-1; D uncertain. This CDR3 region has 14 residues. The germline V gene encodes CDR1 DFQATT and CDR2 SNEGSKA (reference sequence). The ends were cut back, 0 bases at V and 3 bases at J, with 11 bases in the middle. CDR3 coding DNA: TGCAGTGCTAGAGAATGGGGTCGGGACACTGAAGCTTTCTTT. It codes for CSAREWGRDTEAFF.

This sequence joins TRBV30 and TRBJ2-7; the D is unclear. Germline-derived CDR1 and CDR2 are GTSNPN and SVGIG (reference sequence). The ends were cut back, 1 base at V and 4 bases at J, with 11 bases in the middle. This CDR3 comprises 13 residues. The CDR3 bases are TGTGCCTGGAGTGCTAAGGTAACTTACGAGCAGTACGTC. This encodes CAWSAKVTYEQYV.

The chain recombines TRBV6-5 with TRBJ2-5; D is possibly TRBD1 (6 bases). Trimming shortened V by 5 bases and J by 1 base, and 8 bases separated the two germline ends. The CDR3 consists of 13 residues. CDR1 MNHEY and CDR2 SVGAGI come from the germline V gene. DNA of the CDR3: TGTGCCAGCAGTCCGACAGGCCAAGAGACCCAGTACTTC. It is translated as CASSPTGQETQYF.

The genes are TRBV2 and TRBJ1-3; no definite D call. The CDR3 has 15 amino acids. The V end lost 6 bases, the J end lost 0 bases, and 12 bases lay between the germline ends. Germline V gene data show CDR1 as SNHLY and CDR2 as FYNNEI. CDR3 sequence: CASSSTDFSGNTIYF. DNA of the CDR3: TGTGCCAGCAGCAGTACGGACTTCTCTGGAAACACCATATATTTT.

The CDR3 sequence: CASSHKGSGEQFF. CDR3 DNA sequence: TGTGCCAGCAGCCACAAAGGATCGGGTGAGCAGTTCTTC. The V and J genes are TRBV3-1 and TRBJ2-1; D not certain. The CDR3 extends over 13 amino acids. In germline, CDR1 is LGHDT, CDR2 YNNKEL (reference sequence). Trimming took 3 bases from V and 9 from J, leaving 12 bases between them.